Each of the 14 T cell receptor beta chains below was sequenced from the same sample in a study of blood T cell repertoires in COVID-19. Profiled with immunoSEQ multiplex PCR; TCRdb holds only in-frame clones, not every one. The data hold 300,000 or so clones, with roughly nine tenths observed a single time. Sequencing was performed on PBMCs or T cells enriched from blood (not recorded which). The receptors were gathered from a young woman who had recovered from COVID-19.

The rearrangement links TRBV6-5 to TRBJ1-6; D perhaps matches TRBD1 (5 bases). The germline V gene encodes CDR1 MNHEY and CDR2 SVGAGI. This CDR3 comprises 13 residues. V was trimmed by 6 bases and J by 10 bases, leaving 13 bases between them. The CDR3 region has the DNA TGTGCCAGCAGACCGGGGGAGGGCTCACCCCTCCACTTT. It yields the protein CASRPGEGSPLHF.

The chain links TRBV3-1 (or the pseudogene TRBV3-2) to TRBJ2-2; D may be TRBD2 (6 bases). V lost 8 bases, J lost 0 bases, and 16 bases lay in between. This CDR3 region has 16 residues. The germline CDR1 and CDR2 sequences are LGHDT and YNNKEL (reference sequence). CDR3 protein: CASSRRAEANTGELFF. In DNA, the CDR3 is TGTGCCAGCTCGCGGAGGGCAGAGGCGAACACCGGGGAGCTGTTTTTT.

The chain combines TRBV29-1 with TRBJ1-1; TRBD1 is a possible D gene (5 bases). This CDR3 contains 12 residues. Between the trimmed V and J ends, which lost 4 bases and 0 bases, there was a span of 6 bases. CDR1 SQVTM and CDR2 ANQGSEA come from the germline V gene. The CDR3 reads CSVAQVNTEAFF. CDR3 DNA sequence: TGCAGCGTTGCACAGGTGAACACTGAAGCTTTCTTT.

The CDR3 spells CASSPRRSYNEQFF. CDR3 nucleotides: TGTGCCAGCAGCCCCCGGAGGTCCTACAATGAGCAGTTCTTC. The chain joins TRBV13 to TRBJ2-1, with D possibly being TRBD2 (5 bases). The CDR3 has 14 amino acids. The germline gives CDR1 PRHDT, CDR2 FYEKMQ (reference sequence). V was cut by 5 bases and J by 1 base, with 9 bases left in between.

The CDR3 coding sequence is TGTGCCAGCAGCGCGAAGGGGCAGGCTGAAGCTTTCTTT. The encoded protein is CASSAKGQAEAFF. The chain is built from TRBV9 and TRBJ1-1; maybe TRBD1 (5 bases). Looked up from germline, CDR1 is SGDLS and CDR2 is YYNGEE. The CDR3 covers 13 residues. Trimming cost V 3 bases and J 6 bases, with 12 bases left between them.

The rearrangement joins TRBV28 to TRBJ1-1, with 9 bases identical to TRBD1. CDR3 length: 14 residues. Germline loops: CDR1 MDHEN, CDR2 SYDVKM. J gave up 1 base and V 10 bases, and 7 bases lay outside the gene matches. The CDR3 DNA reads TGTGCCATAGGGGACAGGGTTGGGAACACTGAAGCTTTCTTT. It encodes CAIGDRVGNTEAFF.

The rearrangement joins TRBV5-6 to TRBJ1-1, with a tentative D call TRBD1 (6 bases). Germline V gives CDR1 SGHDT, CDR2 YYEEEE. Deletions cut 4 bases from V and 1 base from J, with 11 bases between. The CDR3 contains 14 residues. The chain's CDR3 is CASSPMTGNTEAFF. DNA for the CDR3: TGTGCCAGCAGCCCCATGACAGGGAACACTGAAGCTTTCTTT.

This chain links TRBV30 with TRBJ2-1, with D maybe TRBD2 (6 bases). CDR1 is GTSNPN, CDR2 SVGIG, per germline (reference sequence). The V and J ends lost 5 bases and 1 base respectively, with 6 bases between them. The length of the CDR3 is 12 residues. In nucleotides, the CDR3 is TGTGCCTGGGGGAGGTCCTACAATGAGCAGTTCTTC. Encoded protein: CAWGRSYNEQFF.

The J gene is TRBJ1-1, the V gene TRBV5-6, with TRBD1 as a possible D gene (6 bases). CDR3 length: 12 residues. V dropped 7 bases and J dropped 7 bases, with 14 bases sitting between them. The V gene's germline CDR1 is SGHDT and CDR2 YYEEEE. CDR3 nucleotide sequence: TGTGCCAGCGGCAACAGGGTCCGTGAAGCTTTCTTT. It yields the protein CASGNRVREAFF.

The chain is built from TRBV4-2 and TRBJ2-7; the match to TRBD1 covers 10 bases. The CDR3 contains 15 residues. V lost 4 bases and J lost 5; bases outside the gene matches: 8. Germline assignment: CDR1 LGHNA and CDR2 YNFKEQ. CDR3 in amino acids: CASSPIGTGEDEQYF. The CDR3 region has the DNA TGTGCCAGCAGCCCGATTGGGACAGGGGAGGACGAGCAGTACTTC.

V and J are TRBV4-1 and TRBJ1-2; 7 bases are a match to TRBD1. Germline CDR1 and CDR2: MGHRA and YSYEKL. The CDR3 sequence is 14 residues long. The ends lost 1 base at V and 4 bases at J; junction bases unmatched: 3. This CDR3 is CASSQVTGVYGYTF. The CDR3 DNA reads as TGCGCCAGCAGCCAAGTAACAGGGGTCTATGGCTACACCTTC.

The V call is TRBV6-5, the J call TRBJ2-3, with 11 nucleotides matching TRBD2. The CDR3 runs to 14 residues. The germline gives CDR1 MNHEY, CDR2 SVGAGI. With V trimmed by 5 bases and J by 8 bases, 6 bases remained unmatched. The CDR3 sequence: CASSTTTSGITQYF. The CDR3 DNA follows: TGTGCCAGCAGTACTACGACTAGCGGGATTACGCAGTATTTT.

The chain is built from TRBV12-3 or TRBV12-4 and TRBJ1-2, with TRBD1 as a possible D gene (6 bases). V lost 5 bases to trimming and J lost 6 bases, with 13 bases between them. The CDR3 length is 13 residues. The CDR3 nucleotides are TGTGCCAGCAGTCGCGGCGGGGGCGATGGCTACACCTTC. Protein product: CASSRGGGDGYTF.

J is TRBJ1-6 and V is TRBV6-1; 7 positions agree with TRBD1. V lost 3 bases to trimming and J lost 9 bases; unmatched junction nucleotides: 11. Per the germline V gene, CDR1 is MNHNS and CDR2 is SASEGT. The CDR3 has 16 residues. The CDR3 DNA reads as TGTGCCAGCAGTGATTTGCAGGGGGTCAACGTTTCACCCCTCCACTTT. It specifies CASSDLQGVNVSPLHF.